The 28 T cell receptor beta chains given below trace back to one sample, sequenced in a study of identical twins. Using its own MiXCR run on the 5' RACE reads, TCRdb lists one record per CDR3 protein. Of hundreds of thousands of distinct CDR3 sequences in the sample, around 15% are singletons; the top ten hold under 9.5%. The sample consisted of memory (CD45RO+) T cells sorted from blood. Receptors were obtained from a woman under 30 in good health.

Only a few counts were recorded for this clonotype. V is TRBV6-2 or TRBV6-3 and J is TRBJ2-1, with D perhaps given as TRBD1 or TRBD2 (5 bases each). Germline lookup yields CDR1 MNHEY and CDR2 SVGEGT. The CDR3 is 14 amino acids. Trimming removed 0 bases from V and 4 bases from J, with 7 bases in between. CDR3 in amino acids: CASSYSGVYNEQFF. CDR3 DNA sequence: TGTGCCAGCAGTTACTCGGGGGTATACAATGAGCAGTTCTTC.

This clonotype has a handful of counts. The chain couples TRBV12-3 or TRBV12-4 to TRBJ2-3; weak D call: TRBD1 (5 bases). The CDR3 contains 16 residues. V gave up 6 bases and J gave up 3 bases, with 19 bases separating them. CDR3 sequence reads: CASSLSTGGSTDTQYF. The CDR3 DNA sequence: TGTGCCAGCAGCTTATCTACAGGCGGAAGTACAGATACGCAGTATTTT.

The table lists this clonotype with a few counts. The chain joins TRBV7-2 to TRBJ1-4; no firm D call. CDR1 and CDR2 from the germline V gene are SGHTA and FQGNSA. The CDR3 totals 14 residues. The germline V and J ends were trimmed by 5 bases and 8 bases, with 15 bases remaining between them. CDR3: CASSQRSGREKLFF. The CDR3 nucleotides are TGTGCCAGCAGCCAAAGGTCCGGGCGGGAAAAACTGTTTTTT.

The gene calls are TRBV6-5 and TRBJ2-7; 12 bases map to TRBD1. The germline V gene has CDR1 MNHEY and CDR2 SVGAGI. The CDR3 runs to 17 residues. J gave up 6 bases and V 4 bases, and 13 bases lay outside the gene matches. This CDR3 is CASSFFSPGQGASEQYF. For the CDR3, the DNA is TGTGCCAGCAGTTTCTTCTCCCCGGGACAGGGGGCTAGCGAGCAGTACTTC.

The chain employs TRBV11-2 and TRBJ2-2; D unresolved. Germline CDR1 and CDR2: SGHAT and FQNNGV. CDR3 length: 17 residues. V lost 5 bases, J lost 6 bases, and 22 bases lay in between. CDR3 region: CASSPDPYDPRPGELFF. As DNA, the CDR3 is TGTGCCAGCAGCCCGGACCCCTATGACCCGAGACCCGGGGAGCTGTTTTTT.

This clonotype was seen a few times. The chain carries TRBV12-3 or TRBV12-4 and TRBJ1-1; 10 bases match TRBD1. V was pared by 4 bases and J by 1 base, with 6 bases of the junction left unmatched. There are 16 residues in the CDR3. This CDR3 is CASSSLTGGANTEAFF. The CDR3, as DNA: TGTGCCAGCAGTTCATTGACAGGGGGCGCGAACACTGAAGCTTTCTTT.

Only a few counts were recorded for this clonotype. The rearrangement joins TRBV10-3 to TRBJ2-3, with D maybe TRBD2 (5 bases). The V gene's germline CDR1 is ENHRY and CDR2 SYGVKD. V lost 5 bases, J lost 1 base, and 10 bases lay in between. The CDR3 length is 14 residues. The CDR3 DNA reads as TGTGCCATCAGTTCGGAGAGGGGCACAGATACGCAGTATTTT. Translating gives CAISSERGTDTQYF.

This clonotype has only a few counts. The V and J genes are TRBV4-3 and TRBJ2-1, with 10 bases fitting TRBD2. The CDR3 loop spans 16 amino acids. The V gene's germline CDR1 is LGHNA and CDR2 YSLEER. Unmatched junction bases numbered 8, after V lost 4 bases and J lost 5 bases. CDR3 amino acids: CASSRAGLAANNEQFF. DNA for the CDR3: TGCGCCAGCAGCCGAGCAGGACTAGCGGCTAACAATGAGCAGTTCTTC.

This clonotype came up many times. V is TRBV10-3 and J is TRBJ2-1, with 7 positions matching TRBD2. The V segment lost 7 bases and the J segment 1 base; nucleotides outside the gene matches: 10. CDR1 and CDR2 from the germline V gene are ENHRY and SYGVKD. The CDR3 loop spans 16 amino acids. This chain's CDR3 is CAIKSGREESYNEQFF. In nucleotides, the CDR3 is TGTGCCATCAAGAGTGGGAGGGAAGAGTCCTACAATGAGCAGTTCTTC.

The V call is TRBV9, the J call TRBJ2-1; D call uncertain. The CDR3 has 15 residues. The germline V and J ends were trimmed by 0 bases and 0 bases, with 7 bases remaining between them. CDR1 and CDR2 (germline): SGDLS, YYNGEE. The CDR3 region is CASSVEPSSYNEQFF. In DNA, the CDR3 is TGTGCCAGCAGCGTAGAGCCGAGCTCCTACAATGAGCAGTTCTTC.

J is TRBJ2-7 and V is TRBV6-2 or TRBV6-3; tentatively, D is TRBD1 (5 bases). The CDR3 covers 12 residues. With 7 bases removed from V and 3 bases from J, the gap between germline ends came to 10 bases. The germline gives CDR1 MNHEY, CDR2 SVGEGT. The CDR3 DNA sequence: TGTGCCAGCACCCAGGACAACTACGAGCAGTACTTC. Its protein product is CASTQDNYEQYF.

The chain is built from TRBV20-1 and TRBJ2-7, with TRBD2 matching over 12 bases. The CDR3 is 14 amino acids. CDR1 is DFQATT, CDR2 SNEGSKA, per germline (reference sequence). Trimming cost V 4 bases and J 4 bases; bases outside gene matches: 5. The CDR3 DNA is TGCAGTGCTACCGGACTAGCGGGGTCGTACGAGCAGTACTTC. Protein sequence: CSATGLAGSYEQYF.

V is TRBV20-1 and J is TRBJ2-7; 9 nucleotides align to TRBD2. Germline V gene sequence: CDR1 DFQATT, CDR2 SNEGSKA (reference sequence). The CDR3 has 14 residues. V lost 5 bases and J lost 7; bases outside the gene matches: 12. DNA for the CDR3: TGCAGTGCTGGTAGCGGGAGTGTTTCGGGGGAGCAGTACTTC. Its translation: CSAGSGSVSGEQYF.

This clonotype came up a few times. The V call is TRBV6-1, the J call TRBJ2-7, with 8 positions matching TRBD2. Germline V gene lookup returns CDR1 MNHNS and CDR2 SASEGT. This CDR3 has 16 amino acids. V trimming: 6 bases; J trimming: 3 bases; junction bases outside the gene matches: 13. The CDR3 coding sequence is TGTGCCAGCAGCCCTTCTACGGGGGGGGTCGGCTACGAGCAGTACTTC. Amino acid sequence: CASSPSTGGVGYEQYF.

The rearrangement joins TRBV2 to TRBJ1-2; 10 bases match TRBD1. This CDR3 spans 13 amino acids. CDR1 is SNHLY and CDR2 is FYNNEI in the germline V gene. V dropped 6 bases and J dropped 7; count of bases not matched to a gene: 5. As DNA, the CDR3 is TGTGCCAGCAGAAGGACAGGGGGAGGTGGCTACACCTTC. It specifies CASRRTGGGGYTF.

This chain joins TRBV12-3 or TRBV12-4 and TRBJ1-1; TRBD1 might be the D (6 bases). V dropped 6 bases and J dropped 1 base, with 12 bases sitting between them. This CDR3 contains 14 residues. CDR3 DNA: TGTGCCAGCAGCCGAGCACAGGGGAACACTGAAGCTTTCTTT. Translated: CASSRAQGNTEAFF.

V and J are TRBV5-1 and TRBJ2-1; D remains ambiguous. The CDR3 runs to 16 residues. Looked up from germline, CDR1 is SGHRS and CDR2 is YFSETQ. V was pared by 0 bases and J by 5 bases, with 15 bases between. CDR3 protein: CASSLVAHPSNNEQFF. Written as DNA, the CDR3 is TGCGCCAGCAGCTTGGTGGCCCACCCATCGAACAATGAGCAGTTCTTC.

This clonotype was picked up many times. V usage is TRBV29-1 and J usage is TRBJ1-1; possibly TRBD1 for D (5 bases). There are 14 residues in the CDR3. Germline V gene sequence: CDR1 SQVTM, CDR2 ANQGSEA. Trimming took 6 bases from V and 2 from J, leaving 16 bases between them. The chain's CDR3 is CSVRTSTGNTEAFF. The CDR3 bases are TGCAGCGTCCGAACTAGTACAGGTAACACTGAAGCTTTCTTT.

This clonotype has more than one count but fewer than ten. V gene TRBV27 combines with J gene TRBJ2-3; TRBD1 matches at 8 bases. V shed 2 bases and J 0 bases; nucleotides not matched to a gene: 16. This CDR3 is built from 20 residues. CDR1 MNHEY and CDR2 SMNVEV come from the germline V gene (reference sequence). Here the CDR3 DNA reads TGTGCCAGCAGTTTAGGGTTTCAGGGGGCTAGCGCATCTAGCACAGATACGCAGTATTTT. This translates into CASSLGFQGASASSTDTQYF.

This clonotype turned up a few times. The genes are TRBV7-2 and TRBJ1-3; D gene unclear. Germline values: CDR1 SGHTA, CDR2 FQGNSA. V was clipped by 5 bases and J by 1 base, with 9 bases between them. The CDR3 has 14 amino acids. The DNA of the CDR3 is TGTGCCAGCAGCCCACACCTGTCTGGAAACACCATATATTTT. It codes for CASSPHLSGNTIYF.

The sample holds many counts of this clonotype. The chain's CDR3 is CASRRDIGSPLHF. The CDR3 region has the DNA TGTGCCAGCAGAAGGGACATCGGTTCACCCCTCCACTTT. J is TRBJ1-6 and V is TRBV6-1; D might be TRBD1 (6 bases). The germline V gene has CDR1 MNHNS and CDR2 SASEGT. This CDR3 is built from 13 residues. V dropped 6 bases and J dropped 9 bases, with 12 bases sitting between them.

The chain joins TRBV19 to TRBJ2-3; 14 bases match TRBD2. Germline-derived CDR1 and CDR2 are LNHDA and SQIVND (reference sequence). Trimming at V came to 4 bases and at J to 2 bases, leaving 2 bases not matched to a gene. The CDR3 is made up of 16 amino acids. The CDR3 nucleotides are TGTGCCAGTAGTAAGACTAGCGGGGGGGCCACAGATACGCAGTATTTT. Translating gives CASSKTSGGATDTQYF.

This chain connects TRBV3-1 to TRBJ1-1; 8 bases are a match to TRBD1. Germline V gene lookup returns CDR1 LGHDT and CDR2 YNNKEL (reference sequence). CDR3 length equals 16 residues. V shed 3 bases and J 3 bases; nucleotides not matched to a gene: 9. CDR3 DNA sequence: TGTGCCAGCAGCCATGCCCCAGGGGGCGTATACACTGAAGCTTTCTTT. Amino acids: CASSHAPGGVYTEAFF.

The rearrangement uses TRBV5-1 and TRBJ2-3; D might be TRBD2 (5 bases). This CDR3 has 13 residues. The V end was cut by 0 bases, the J end by 5 bases, with 7 bases between. In germline, CDR1 is SGHRS, CDR2 YFSETQ. In DNA form, the CDR3 reads TGCGCCAGCAGCTTGGAGGAGGAAGATACGCAGTATTTT. Its protein product is CASSLEEEDTQYF.

The rearrangement links TRBV7-9 to TRBJ1-1; maybe TRBD1 (5 bases). Trimming took 6 bases from V and 6 from J, leaving 14 bases between them. Germline V lookup: CDR1 SEHNR, CDR2 FQNEAQ (reference sequence). This CDR3 region has 13 residues. CDR3 nucleotides: TGTGCCAGCAGACCAATGGGGGAGGCTGAAGCTTTCTTT. This sequence encodes CASRPMGEAEAFF. Combining the CDR3 with reference TRBV7-9 and TRBJ1-1 gives the whole variable domain DTGVSQNPRHKITKRGQNVTFRCDPISEHNRLYWYRQTLGQGPEFLTYFQNEAQLEKSRLLSDRFSAERPKGSFSTLEIQRTEQGDSAMYLCASRPMGEAEAFFGQGTRLTVV.

V and J are TRBV6-1 and TRBJ2-7; the match to TRBD2 covers 8 bases. The CDR3 has 15 residues. Germline loops: CDR1 MNHNS, CDR2 SASEGT. The ends lost 6 bases at V and 2 bases at J; junction bases unmatched: 9. The CDR3 reads CASRTSSGNTYEQYF. The CDR3 coding sequence is TGTGCCAGCAGGACGAGTAGCGGGAACACCTACGAGCAGTACTTC.

This clonotype was seen at least ten times. The rearrangement links TRBV5-1 to TRBJ2-1; perhaps TRBD2 as D (5 bases). V was pared by 5 bases and J by 0 bases, with 15 bases between. This CDR3 comprises 16 residues. Germline CDR1 is SGHRS and CDR2 is YFSETQ. In DNA form, the CDR3 reads TGCGCCAGCAGGGCGGGCTGGGAAAGCTCCTACAATGAGCAGTTCTTC. Translated, it gives CASRAGWESSYNEQFF.

This clonotype has just a few counts. At one boundary the junction diverges from the germline segment, which might be a read error. The chain uses TRBV7-7 and TRBJ2-5; TRBD2 matches 12 bases. Germline V gene sequence: CDR1 SSHAT, CDR2 FNYEAQ (reference sequence). The CDR3 sequence is 15 residues long. Here the CDR3 DNA reads TGTGCTAGCAGCCGCGGACTAGCGGGACAAGAGACCCAGTACTTC. It codes for CASSRGLAGQETQYF.